These 19 T cell receptor beta chains originate from one sample sequenced in a study of T cells after yellow fever vaccination. One entry per CDR3 protein, called by TCRdb with MiXCR from the 5' RACE reads. The data contain 400,000 or so distinct CDR3 sequences, 6.2% of them seen just once; the ten biggest clones take up 15%. Specimen: PBMCs, collected 5 days after the yellow fever booster vaccination. These TCRs come from a man aged 30-40 years who received the YFV17D yellow fever vaccine.

In its sample, this clonotype was seen a few times. This rearrangement joins TRBV6-1 to TRBJ1-1; a weak D match, TRBD1 (5 bases). V was shortened by 6 bases and J by 0 bases, with 11 bases between the two germline ends. Germline-derived CDR1 and CDR2 are MNHNS and SASEGT. This CDR3 comprises 14 residues. CDR3 protein: CASRDGTLNTEAFF. The CDR3 DNA is TGTGCCAGCAGAGACGGGACTCTGAACACTGAAGCTTTCTTT.

Many counts were recorded for this clonotype. This rearrangement joins TRBV5-4 to TRBJ2-1; D is uncertain. Trimming left V 0 bases short and J 13 bases short, with 17 bases between. Germline V gives CDR1 SGHNT, CDR2 YYREEE (reference sequence). The CDR3 totals 14 residues. This chain's CDR3 is CASSLAYASSPQFF. The CDR3 nucleotides are TGTGCCAGCAGCTTGGCCTATGCTTCATCCCCCCAGTTCTTC. Variable domain in full (rest from reference TRBV5-4 and TRBJ2-1): ETGVTQSPTHLIKTRGQQVTLRCSSQSGHNTVSWYQQALGQGPQFIFQYYREEENGRGNFPPRFSGLQFPNYSSELNVNALELDDSALYLCASSLAYASSPQFFGPGTRLTVL.

The chain couples TRBV11-2 to TRBJ2-7; 10 bases fit TRBD1. Germline V gene sequence: CDR1 SGHAT, CDR2 FQNNGV. CDR3 length equals 15 residues. J lost 3 bases, V lost 2 bases, and 4 bases had no gene match. The CDR3 DNA reads as TGTGCCAGCAGCTTAACTCGGACAGGGGGCTACGAGCAGTACTTC. It specifies CASSLTRTGGYEQYF.

This clonotype appeared many times. The chain recombines TRBV9 with TRBJ1-4; D is undetermined. The CDR3 is made up of 13 amino acids. Trimming pared 4 bases from V and 7 bases from J, leaving 11 bases between. CDR1 and CDR2 from the germline V gene are SGDLS and YYNGEE. The CDR3 bases are TGTGCCAGCAGCACCAACCCCCTTGAAAAACTGTTTTTT. The encoded protein is CASSTNPLEKLFF. Using reference TRBV9 and TRBJ1-4 for the parts outside the CDR3, the full variable domain is DSGVTQTPKHLITATGQRVTLRCSPRSGDLSVYWYQQSLDQGLQFLIQYYNGEERAKGNILERFSAQQFPDLHSELNLSSLELGDSALYFCASSTNPLEKLFFGSGTQLSVL.

This clonotype occurred many times. The chain carries TRBV5-1 and TRBJ2-1; D is unresolved. Germline V gene lookup returns CDR1 SGHRS and CDR2 YFSETQ. V was trimmed by 6 bases and J by 3 bases, leaving 7 bases between them. CDR3 length: 12 residues. The CDR3 protein is CASNKNYNEQFF. As DNA, the CDR3 is TGCGCCAGCAACAAGAACTACAATGAGCAGTTCTTC.

Only one count was recorded for this clonotype. The chain has TRBV14 and TRBJ2-2; TRBD1 might be the D (6 bases). Between the trimmed V and J ends, which lost 4 bases and 4 bases, there was a span of 19 bases. This CDR3 has 17 amino acids. The germline V gene encodes CDR1 SGHDN and CDR2 FVKESK. For the CDR3, the DNA is TGTGCCAGCAGCCCTCGACAGGACAACTTGGGCACCGGGGAGCTGTTTTTT. The encoded protein is CASSPRQDNLGTGELFF.

This clonotype was detected a few times. This sequence joins TRBV21-1 and TRBJ2-7; the table's D gene call, TRBD1, was not cross checked with the DNA. TRBV21-1 is designated a pseudogene. CDR3 length: 16 residues. CDR3 bases: TGTGCCAGCGGGACAGGGGAGCTAGCGGGTGCTGCAGAGCAGTACTTC. Protein product: CASGTGELAGAAEQYF.

The chain uses TRBV7-2 and TRBJ1-1, with TRBD1 matching 7 bases. CDR1 is SGHTA and CDR2 is FQGNSA in the germline V gene. V was clipped by 1 base and J by 8 bases; unmatched bases: 10. CDR3 length equals 15 residues. CDR3 coding DNA: TGTGCCAGCAGCTTAGGGGCTCAGGGGGGTATGGAAGCTTTCTTT. It specifies CASSLGAQGGMEAFF.

This clonotype was found many times. The chain joins TRBV4-3 to TRBJ2-5; D is unclear. V lost 0 bases, J lost 4 bases, and 12 bases lay in between. CDR1 LGHNA and CDR2 YSLEER come from the germline V gene. The CDR3 length is 15 residues. CDR3 region: CASSQDWVSSETQYF. The DNA for the CDR3 is TGCGCCAGCAGCCAAGATTGGGTCAGTTCAGAGACCCAGTACTTC.

This clonotype was seen more than once but under ten times. The chain uses TRBV7-2 and TRBJ2-7, with D hard to call. CDR1 is SGHTA and CDR2 is FQGNSA in the germline V gene. The V end was cut by 3 bases, the J end by 7 bases, with 13 bases between. The CDR3 totals 13 residues. This CDR3 is CASSFSHMWEQYF. The CDR3 nucleotides read TGTGCCAGCAGCTTTTCCCACATGTGGGAGCAGTACTTC.

This clonotype was found many times. The chain combines TRBV7-9 with TRBJ2-2; D might be TRBD2 (6 bases). V was trimmed by 7 bases and J by 6 bases, leaving 15 bases between them. The length of the CDR3 is 14 residues. Germline CDR1 reads SEHNR; CDR2 reads FQNEAQ (reference sequence). The CDR3 DNA reads TGTGCCAGCACCCCAAGGAGGGTTCCCGGGGAGCTGTTTTTT. Translation: CASTPRRVPGELFF.

This clonotype was recorded many times. This chain joins TRBV19 and TRBJ2-4; weak D call: TRBD1 (6 bases). Trimming left V 1 base short and J 8 bases short, with 18 bases between. Germline values: CDR1 LNHDA, CDR2 SQIVND (reference sequence). The CDR3 is made up of 16 amino acids. CDR3 residues: CASSIGLDSLSDIQYF. The CDR3 nucleotides read TGTGCCAGTAGTATAGGGCTGGACAGCCTTTCAGACATTCAGTACTTC.

In regard to this clonotype: An end of the junction differs from the germline gene, which may be a read error. This chain connects TRBV30 to TRBJ2-7; D is unresolved. CDR3 length equals 11 residues. CDR1 is GTSNPN and CDR2 is SVGIG in the germline V gene (reference sequence). The DNA for the CDR3 is TGTGCCAGGAGTGAGTGGGGCGAGCAGTACTTC. Protein: CARSEWGEQYF.

This clonotype was seen a handful of times. The V gene is TRBV12-3 or TRBV12-4, the J gene TRBJ2-7; D is undetermined. The CDR3 is 14 amino acids. Deletions cut 5 bases from V and 4 bases from J, with 15 bases between. The chain's CDR3 is CASSPPGQLYEQYF. As DNA, the CDR3 is TGTGCCAGCAGTCCCCCCGGCCAGTTGTACGAGCAGTACTTC.

This clonotype was counted ten times or more. V gene TRBV6-1 combines with J gene TRBJ2-5, with TRBD1 matching 7 bases. Germline V CDR1 and CDR2: MNHNS, SASEGT. The CDR3 covers 14 residues. Trimming removed 6 bases from V and 5 bases from J; junction bases left unmatched: 9. The CDR3 spells CASSPPGTAETQYF. In DNA, the CDR3 is TGTGCCAGCAGCCCCCCCGGGACAGCTGAGACCCAGTACTTC.

The table lists this clonotype with many counts. The CDR3 is CSARGVEHGYNEQFF. For the CDR3, the DNA is TGCAGTGCTAGAGGGGTCGAGCACGGCTACAATGAGCAGTTCTTC. The chain carries TRBV20-1 and TRBJ2-1, with D unclear. The length of the CDR3 is 15 residues. Germline-derived CDR1 and CDR2 are DFQATT and SNEGSKA (reference sequence). V was cut by 1 base and J by 3 bases, with 13 bases left in between.

The V and J genes are TRBV2 and TRBJ2-1, with D hard to call. The CDR3 consists of 14 residues. V dropped 7 bases and J dropped 7 bases, with 17 bases sitting between them. CDR1 and CDR2 from the germline V gene are SNHLY and FYNNEI. Here the CDR3 reads CASTLSRSGNEQFF. The CDR3 DNA reads TGTGCCAGCACCCTTAGCCGGAGTGGGAATGAGCAGTTCTTC. Looking up the rest from reference TRBV2 and TRBJ2-1 gives the full variable domain: EPEVTQTPSHQVTQMGQEVILRCVPISNHLYFYWYRQILGQKVEFLVSFYNNEISEKSEIFDDQFSVERPDGSNFTLKIRSTKLEDSAMYFCASTLSRSGNEQFFGPGTRLTVL.

This clonotype has a handful of counts. The chain uses TRBV7-6 and TRBJ2-1; D may correspond to TRBD1 or TRBD2 (5 bases each). This CDR3 contains 15 residues. V was pared by 3 bases and J by 10 bases, with 19 bases between. Germline CDR1 is SGHVS and CDR2 is FNYEAQ. CDR3 coding DNA: TGTGCCAGCAGCTTGGGGCCGGGATTAGGAATGGAGCAGTTCTTC. Its translation is CASSLGPGLGMEQFF.

A few counts support this clonotype. This chain uses TRBV15 with TRBJ2-1; D gene uncertain. Germline CDR1 and CDR2: LNHNV and YYDKDF (reference sequence). CDR3 length equals 12 residues. Deletions cut 0 bases from V and 9 bases from J, with 6 bases between. The CDR3 sequence is CATSRDYLEQFF. CDR3 DNA: TGTGCCACCAGCAGAGATTATCTTGAGCAGTTCTTC.